One and the same sample provided the 31 T cell receptor beta chains below, sequenced in a study of beta chain features in type 1 diabetes. Overall study findings and caveats: Shortening of TCRB CDR3s, moderate but significant, appeared in all four CD4+ subsets of Type 1 diabetes patients.

Their cognate antigens are unknown. The investigators reverse transcribed all of the isolated RNA, so they sequenced expressed TCRB transcripts. Only in-frame clones appear in the TCRdb table, and some are missing; sequencing was by immunoSEQ multiplex PCR. The profile shows 60,000 to 75,000 clones, approximately 47% of them singletons. Sequences were obtained from central memory CD4+ T cells from blood. These receptors were obtained from a man aged 25 to 45 with type 1 diabetes.

Comments on this clone: Other DNA sequences in the same sample also yield this CDR3. The genes are TRBV9 and TRBJ2-5, with D possibly being TRBD1 (5 bases). The CDR3 length is 14 residues. Trimming took off 1 base at V and 2 bases at J, with 9 bases between the two ends. The germline V gene encodes CDR1 SGDLS and CDR2 YYNGEE. CDR3 nucleotides: TGTGCCAGCAGCGTATCTCAGGGTCAAGAGACCCAGTACTTC. Protein product: CASSVSQGQETQYF.

Comments on this clone: Other DNA sequences in the same sample also yield this CDR3. The chain carries TRBV5-4 and TRBJ2-5; D call uncertain. Per germline, CDR1 SGHNT and CDR2 YYREEE (reference sequence). CDR3 length: 15 residues. Trimming pared 4 bases from V and 7 bases from J, leaving 20 bases between. The DNA for the CDR3 is TGTGCCAGCAGCGCCGGGTCCTCACTCACGAGGACCCAGTACTTC. It translates to CASSAGSSLTRTQYF.

This clone has more than one count but fewer than ten. The chain recombines TRBV27 with TRBJ1-5; TRBD1 matches at 7 bases. V was clipped by 1 base and J by 4 bases; unmatched bases: 10. In germline, CDR1 is MNHEY, CDR2 SMNVEV (reference sequence). The CDR3 extends over 17 amino acids. DNA of the CDR3: TGTGCCAGCAGTTTATTTGGACAGGTCTCGAATAATCAGCCCCAGCATTTT. Protein sequence: CASSLFGQVSNNQPQHF.

The chain has TRBV7-9 and TRBJ2-2; TRBD1 aligns across 8 bases. V lost 5 bases and J lost 4; bases outside the gene matches: 9. The length of the CDR3 is 16 residues. Germline loops: CDR1 SEHNR, CDR2 FQNEAQ (reference sequence). CDR3 region: CASSRRTGRITGELFF. The CDR3, as DNA: TGTGCCAGCAGCCGGAGGACAGGGAGGATCACCGGGGAGCTGTTTTTT.

V is TRBV5-1 and J is TRBJ2-1, with 10 bases that match TRBD1. Germline V gene data show CDR1 as SGHRS and CDR2 as YFSETQ. The CDR3 length is 16 residues. Unmatched junction bases numbered 7, after V lost 4 bases and J lost 3 bases. The CDR3 is CASSQGTGVRYNEQFF. CDR3 sequence (DNA): TGCGCCAGCAGCCAGGGGACAGGGGTCCGCTACAATGAGCAGTTCTTC.

The V gene is TRBV5-1, the J gene TRBJ2-1; D perhaps matches TRBD2 (5 bases). The germline V and J ends were trimmed by 3 bases and 4 bases, with 8 bases remaining between them. CDR1 is SGHRS, CDR2 YFSETQ, per germline. There are 13 residues in the CDR3. This CDR3 reads CASSSEGYNEQFF. In DNA, the CDR3 is TGCGCCAGCAGCTCAGAGGGTTACAATGAGCAGTTCTTC.

The gene calls are TRBV5-4 and TRBJ2-4, with 10 bases lining up with TRBD2. The trim removed 4 bases at V and 4 bases at J, leaving 14 bases unmatched. The CDR3 covers 18 residues. Germline loops: CDR1 SGHNT, CDR2 YYREEE (reference sequence). Here the CDR3 reads CASSILILAGNEKNIQYF. The CDR3 nucleotides read TGTGCCAGCAGCATTTTGATACTAGCGGGGAATGAGAAAAACATTCAGTACTTC.

The CDR3 sequence: CASFAADSGANVLTF. CDR3 coding DNA: TGTGCCAGCTTCGCGGCAGACTCTGGGGCCAACGTCCTGACTTTC. The chain is built from TRBV6-1 and TRBJ2-6; D uncertain. The V end lost 8 bases, the J end lost 0 bases, and 11 bases lay between the germline ends. CDR1 is MNHNS and CDR2 is SASEGT in the germline V gene. This CDR3 region has 15 residues.

In this sample, this clone turned up a few times. The chain carries TRBV6-1 and TRBJ1-5; tentative D call: TRBD1 (5 bases). CDR1 and CDR2 (germline): MNHNS, SASEGT. With 6 bases removed from V and 0 bases from J, the gap between germline ends came to 12 bases. The CDR3 runs to 15 residues. This chain's CDR3 is CASRPQAYSNQPQHF. CDR3 in DNA: TGTGCCAGCAGACCACAGGCGTATAGCAATCAGCCCCAGCATTTT.

V gene TRBV10-3 combines with J gene TRBJ1-1, with a possible D match to TRBD1 (5 bases). The germline CDR1 and CDR2 sequences are ENHRY and SYGVKD. V shed 0 bases and J shed 5 bases, with 13 bases lying between them. This CDR3 region has 15 residues. CDR3 residues: CAISESMGGGTEAFF. For the CDR3, the DNA is TGTGCCATCAGTGAGTCGATGGGCGGGGGGACTGAAGCTTTCTTT.

CDR3 nucleotide sequence: TGTGCCAGCAATGATTTACTAGCGGGAGTGGGCAACAATGAGCAGTTCTTC. Its protein is CASNDLLAGVGNNEQFF. J is TRBJ2-1 and V is TRBV2; 11 nucleotides line up with TRBD2. The CDR3 contains 17 residues. CDR1 and CDR2 (germline): SNHLY, FYNNEI. Trimming removed 7 bases from V and 5 bases from J; junction bases left unmatched: 13.

This clone was seen a single time. CDR3 residues: CASSLQGTGADTQYF. The CDR3 DNA reads TGCGCCAGCAGCTTGCAGGGGACAGGGGCAGATACGCAGTATTTT. The V and J genes are TRBV5-1 and TRBJ2-3; 10 bases are shared with TRBD1. The germline V gene has CDR1 SGHRS and CDR2 YFSETQ. After removal of 1 base from V and 4 bases from J, the junction contained 3 bases not matched to a gene. The length of the CDR3 is 15 residues.

The chain carries TRBV19 and TRBJ2-1, with 7 bases fitting TRBD2. J was trimmed by 3 bases and V by 5 bases; bases with no gene match: 10. Germline V lookup: CDR1 LNHDA, CDR2 SQIVND (reference sequence). There are 16 residues in the CDR3. The CDR3 DNA reads TGTGCCAGTAGTTCTAAGACTAGCCGTAACTACAATGAGCAGTTCTTC. This codes for CASSSKTSRNYNEQFF.

This sequence joins TRBV7-2 and TRBJ2-1, with D perhaps TRBD1 (5 bases). Trimming removed 4 bases from V and 1 base from J, with 11 bases in between. CDR1 and CDR2 from the germline V gene are SGHTA and FQGNSA. The CDR3 contains 15 residues. CDR3 sequence: CASSSQGNSYNEQFF. The CDR3 DNA is TGTGCCAGCAGCTCCCAGGGAAATTCCTACAATGAGCAGTTCTTC.

With regard to this clone: Distinct nucleotide sequences in the sample also encode this CDR3. The chain combines TRBV9 with TRBJ1-2; 10 nucleotides match TRBD1. From germline, CDR1 is SGDLS and CDR2 YYNGEE. The CDR3 is made up of 16 amino acids. Losses at the gene ends were 0 bases for V and 8 bases for J; bases not matched to a gene: 10. This CDR3 reads CASSVDLGTGAGGYTF. The DNA for the CDR3 is TGTGCCAGCAGCGTAGACCTCGGGACAGGGGCGGGCGGCTACACCTTC.

The chain recombines TRBV30 with TRBJ1-6; 7 positions agree with TRBD1. This CDR3 contains 14 residues. The V and J ends lost 3 bases and 10 bases, in that order; junction bases with no gene match: 9. Germline V gene data show CDR1 as GTSNPN and CDR2 as SVGIG (reference sequence). CDR3 amino acids: CAWRIQGWQSPLHF. DNA of the CDR3: TGTGCCTGGAGAATACAGGGGTGGCAATCACCCCTCCACTTT.

Only a few counts were recorded for this clone. The V gene is TRBV29-1, the J gene TRBJ2-1, with 10 nucleotides matching TRBD2. Germline V lookup: CDR1 SQVTM, CDR2 ANQGSEA. The CDR3 consists of 16 residues. V was clipped by 1 base and J by 2 bases; unmatched bases: 5. The CDR3 DNA is TGCAGCGTTGAAGTCCTAGCGGGGGCCACCTACAATGAGCAGTTCTTC. As protein: CSVEVLAGATYNEQFF.

V is TRBV11-2 and J is TRBJ1-6; D might be TRBD1 (6 bases). The V end was cut by 4 bases, the J end by 7 bases, with 14 bases between. The germline V gene encodes CDR1 SGHAT and CDR2 FQNNGV. The CDR3 extends over 15 amino acids. The CDR3 reads CASSWGGPSNSPLHF. The DNA for the CDR3 is TGTGCCAGCAGCTGGGGGGGGCCCTCAAATTCACCCCTCCACTTT.

The chain links TRBV9 to TRBJ2-2, with 7 positions matching TRBD2. V gave up 3 bases and J gave up 4 bases; unmatched junction bases: 3. Per the germline V gene, CDR1 is SGDLS and CDR2 is YYNGEE. The CDR3 runs to 14 residues. CDR3 nucleotides: TGTGCCAGCAGCGGACTAGCTAGCACCGGGGAGCTGTTTTTT. This encodes CASSGLASTGELFF.

For the CDR3, the DNA is TGTGCCAGCAGTGAACTGGGGGTCGGAGTTCAGAGGACTAGCGATATCTACGAGCAGTACTTC. It specifies CASSELGVGVQRTSDIYEQYF. The chain has TRBV2 and TRBJ2-7; TRBD2 agrees at 9 bases. CDR3 length: 21 amino acids. The J segment lost 3 bases and the V segment lost 2 bases, leaving 23 bases of the junction unmatched. From germline, CDR1 is SNHLY and CDR2 FYNNEI.

The chain couples TRBV10-3 to TRBJ1-2, with TRBD1 as a possible D gene (5 bases). Looked up from germline, CDR1 is ENHRY and CDR2 is SYGVKD. Between the trimmed V and J ends, which lost 6 bases and 5 bases, there was a span of 10 bases. CDR3 length: 12 amino acids. CDR3 protein: CAIRDRDYGYTF. The CDR3, as DNA: TGTGCCATCAGAGACAGAGATTATGGCTACACCTTC.

This clone was recorded a few times. This sequence joins TRBV5-4 and TRBJ1-2; TRBD1 matches at 7 bases. This CDR3 is 14 amino acids long. Unmatched junction bases numbered 6, after V lost 2 bases and J lost 5 bases. Per germline, CDR1 SGHNT and CDR2 YYREEE (reference sequence). The CDR3 protein is CASSFDRAGYGYTF. The CDR3 nucleotides read TGTGCCAGCAGCTTTGACAGGGCGGGGTATGGCTACACCTTC.

This chain uses TRBV5-8 with TRBJ1-2; D not resolved. This CDR3 is 13 amino acids long. V dropped 0 bases and J dropped 2 bases, with 5 bases sitting between them. CDR1 and CDR2 from the germline V gene are SGHTS and YDEGEE. CDR3 bases: TGTGCCAGCAGCTTGGACGGGAACTATGGCTACACCTTC. Protein sequence: CASSLDGNYGYTF.

The chain combines TRBV19 with TRBJ2-3; D remains unclear. In germline, CDR1 is LNHDA, CDR2 SQIVND (reference sequence). V lost 2 bases, J lost 2 bases, and 11 bases lay in between. The CDR3 totals 15 residues. The DNA of the CDR3 is TGTGCCAGTAGTATAAGGCGGAAAGTCACAGATACGCAGTATTTT. Translation gives CASSIRRKVTDTQYF.

The chain is built from TRBV7-8 and TRBJ2-1, with 7 bases that match TRBD1. Germline V lookup: CDR1 SGHVS, CDR2 FQNEAQ. V shed 5 bases, J shed 3 bases, and the junction held 7 bases outside the gene matches. This CDR3 has 15 amino acids. The CDR3 DNA reads as TGTGCCAGCAGCCCGCGACAGGGTAGCTACAATGAGCAGTTCTTC. Translation gives CASSPRQGSYNEQFF.

This chain connects TRBV29-1 to TRBJ1-5; a weak D match, TRBD1 (5 bases). This CDR3 spans 13 amino acids. Germline V CDR1 and CDR2: SQVTM, ANQGSEA. V was shortened by 7 bases and J by 4 bases, with 14 bases between the two germline ends. The CDR3, as DNA: TGCAGCGCGGGGACTTCGGAGAATCAGCCCCAGCATTTT. It codes for CSAGTSENQPQHF. Based on the CDR3 plus reference TRBV29-1 and TRBJ1-5, the full variable domain is SAVISQKPSRDICQRGTSLTIQCQVDSQVTMMFWYRQQPGQSLTLIATANQGSEATYESGFVIDKFPISRPNLTFSTLTVSNMSPEDSSIYLCSAGTSENQPQHFGDGTRLSIL.

The V call is TRBV5-1, the J call TRBJ2-5; D perhaps matches TRBD1 (6 bases). The J call may be in error: the DNA end matches TRBJ2-7 better. The CDR3 spans 13 residues. Looked up from germline, CDR1 is SGHRS and CDR2 is YFSETQ. The DNA for the CDR3 is TGCGCCAGCAGCTTGAGGGGGACCAACGAGCAGTACTTC. It encodes CASSLRGTNEQYF.

The chain has TRBV2 and TRBJ1-1; D is unclear. V shed 2 bases and J shed 5 bases, with 3 bases lying between them. The CDR3 length is 11 residues. The germline CDR1 and CDR2 sequences are SNHLY and FYNNEI. The chain's CDR3 is CASSEPTEAFF. CDR3 nucleotides: TGTGCCAGCAGTGAACCAACTGAAGCTTTCTTT.

This clone was picked up one time. The rearrangement links TRBV5-4 to TRBJ2-3; the D gene is possibly TRBD2 (6 bases). The CDR3 length is 14 residues. Germline assignment: CDR1 SGHNT and CDR2 YYREEE (reference sequence). V gave up 0 bases and J gave up 5 bases, with 10 bases separating them. In DNA, the CDR3 is TGTGCCAGCAGCTTGGGGATGGGGGGAGATACGCAGTATTTT. Translated: CASSLGMGGDTQYF.

This sequence joins TRBV7-9 and TRBJ2-7; no clear D gene. CDR1 is SEHNR, CDR2 FQNEAQ, per germline (reference sequence). Trimming left V 4 bases short and J 3 bases short, with 4 bases between. The length of the CDR3 is 11 residues. The CDR3 reads CASSSIYEQYF. The CDR3 DNA reads TGTGCCAGCAGCTCTATCTACGAGCAGTACTTC.

V and J are TRBV29-1 and TRBJ2-1, with TRBD1 matching over 7 bases. V shed 7 bases, J shed 10 bases, and the junction held 7 bases outside the gene matches. The CDR3 is made up of 11 amino acids. Germline assignment: CDR1 SQVTM and CDR2 ANQGSEA. CDR3 sequence: CSAKRQGEQFF. The CDR3 coding sequence is TGCAGCGCTAAAAGACAGGGCGAGCAGTTCTTC.